Below, one T cell receptor beta chain is given with its context. Its antigen is currently unknown. The PCR used 60 Vbeta and 13 Jbeta primers. Assay: immunoSEQ multiplex PCR; the TCRdb copy retains only in-frame clones and omits some. With roughly 62,000 clones in the sample, the ten largest clones hold roughly 4%. This sample is drawn from a study of cytomegalovirus exposure and HLA in healthy donors. CDR3 length: 14 amino acids. The J segment lost 7 bases and the V segment lost 3 bases, leaving 6 bases of the junction unmatched. CDR1 LNHDA and CDR2 SQIVND come from the germline V gene (reference sequence). Study results and limitations: For TCR beta chains, V- and J-gene trimming was later linked to a missense DCLRE1C variant.

This TCR was sampled from a male donor in good health and CMV-seronegative. The V and J genes are TRBV19 and TRBJ2-5; 9 bases align to TRBD1. Material: PBMCs. CDR3 amino acids: CASSIQGQGGTQYF. CDR3 bases: TGTGCCAGTAGTATCCAGGGACAGGGAGGGACCCAGTACTTC.